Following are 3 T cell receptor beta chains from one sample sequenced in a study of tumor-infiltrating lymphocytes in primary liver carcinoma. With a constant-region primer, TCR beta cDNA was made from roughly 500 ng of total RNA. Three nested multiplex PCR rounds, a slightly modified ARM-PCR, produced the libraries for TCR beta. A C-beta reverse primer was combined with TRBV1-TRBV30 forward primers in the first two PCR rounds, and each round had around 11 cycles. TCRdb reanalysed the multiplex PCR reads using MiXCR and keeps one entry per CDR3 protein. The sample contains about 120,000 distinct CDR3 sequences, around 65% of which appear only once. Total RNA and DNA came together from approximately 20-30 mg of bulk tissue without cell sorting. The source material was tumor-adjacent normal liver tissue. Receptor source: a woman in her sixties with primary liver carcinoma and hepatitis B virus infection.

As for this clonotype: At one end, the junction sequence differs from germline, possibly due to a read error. The CDR3 is CASSIILVAEAFF. CDR3 sequence (DNA): TGTGCCAGCAGCATCATCTTGGTGGCTGAAGCTTTCTTC. V is TRBV7-8 and J is TRBJ1-1; D unresolved. Per the germline V gene, CDR1 is SGHVS and CDR2 is FQNEAQ. This CDR3 spans 13 amino acids.

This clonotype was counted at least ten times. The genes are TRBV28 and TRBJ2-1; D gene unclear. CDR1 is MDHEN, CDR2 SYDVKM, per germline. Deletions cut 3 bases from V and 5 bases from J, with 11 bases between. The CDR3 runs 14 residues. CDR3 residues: CASSFFASHNEQFF. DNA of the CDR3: TGTGCCAGCAGTTTCTTTGCTAGTCACAATGAGCAGTTCTTC.

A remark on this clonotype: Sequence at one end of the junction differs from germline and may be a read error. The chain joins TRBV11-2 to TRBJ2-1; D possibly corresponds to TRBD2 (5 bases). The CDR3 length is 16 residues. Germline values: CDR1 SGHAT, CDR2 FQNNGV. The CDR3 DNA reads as TGTGCCAGCAGCTACGGAGCTAGCCGGGGATACAATGAGCAGTCCTTC. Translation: CASSYGASRGYNEQSF.